Presented here are 8 T cell receptor beta chains from one specimen sequenced in a study of blood T cell repertoires in COVID-19. The table came from immunoSEQ multiplex PCR; TCRdb's copy has only in-frame clones and leaves some out. The repertoire consists of approximately 330,000 clones, with 65% to 90% occurring once and the leading ten covering approximately 4.6%. Sequencing used PBMCs or T cells enriched from blood (not recorded which). Receptor source: a woman aged 40 to 50 with acute COVID-19.

The genes are TRBV3-1 (or the pseudogene TRBV3-2) and TRBJ1-1, with 11 bases fitting TRBD1. With 1 base clipped from V and 4 bases from J, the junction kept 2 bases outside the gene matches. The CDR3 totals 15 residues. CDR1 and CDR2 (germline): LGHDT, YNNKEL (reference sequence). As DNA, the CDR3 is TGTGCCAGCAGCCAAGGGACAGGGGGCGGCACTGAAGCTTTCTTT. Its translation is CASSQGTGGGTEAFF.

The rearrangement links TRBV5-1 to TRBJ2-5; 10 bases map to TRBD2. The ends lost 0 bases at V and 4 bases at J; junction bases unmatched: 9. The CDR3 covers 17 residues. Germline CDR1 SGHRS, CDR2 YFSETQ. Written as DNA, the CDR3 is TGCGCCAGCAGCTTGGGGTTCAGCGGGGGGGCTGGAGAGACCCAGTACTTC. Amino acids: CASSLGFSGGAGETQYF.

The chain joins TRBV9 to TRBJ2-7, with 7 bases matching TRBD1. Germline V gene sequence: CDR1 SGDLS, CDR2 YYNGEE. With 4 bases clipped from V and 7 bases from J, the junction kept 11 bases outside the gene matches. This CDR3 comprises 14 residues. CDR3 sequence: CASSFAGGLTEQYF. The CDR3 nucleotides read TGTGCCAGCAGCTTCGCAGGGGGTTTAACTGAGCAGTACTTC.

The chain carries TRBV7-2 and TRBJ1-5; D unclear. V gave up 5 bases and J gave up 0 bases, with 8 bases separating them. CDR1 is SGHTA and CDR2 is FQGNSA in the germline V gene. This CDR3 has 14 amino acids. The DNA for the CDR3 is TGTGCCAGCAGCGCAACTCATAGCAATCAGCCCCAGCATTTT. Its protein is CASSATHSNQPQHF.

The V and J genes are TRBV7-2 and TRBJ1-6, with D perhaps TRBD1 (6 bases). CDR1 is SGHTA and CDR2 is FQGNSA in the germline V gene. Trimming pared 2 bases from V and 15 bases from J, leaving 17 bases between. The CDR3 is 14 residues long. CDR3 sequence (DNA): TGTGCCAGCAGCTTAATCGACGGGGGGCGGGTCCTCCACTTT. Translating gives CASSLIDGGRVLHF.

The chain recombines TRBV7-9 with TRBJ2-5, with 11 bases identical to TRBD1. CDR3 length equals 15 residues. V shed 4 bases and J 5 bases; nucleotides not matched to a gene: 6. The germline V gene encodes CDR1 SEHNR and CDR2 FQNEAQ (reference sequence). The CDR3 loop reads CASSYGQGAWETQYF. Written as DNA, the CDR3 is TGTGCCAGCAGCTACGGACAGGGGGCATGGGAGACCCAGTACTTC.

This clone was observed a few times. This sequence joins TRBV27 and TRBJ2-7; 7 bases are shared with TRBD2. With 2 bases clipped from V and 4 bases from J, the junction kept 11 bases outside the gene matches. The CDR3 spans 16 residues. The germline V gene has CDR1 MNHEY and CDR2 SMNVEV (reference sequence). The CDR3 DNA is TGTGCCAGCAGTTTAGGGCGGGCTAGCGGAGGTTACGAGCAGTACTTC. Protein: CASSLGRASGGYEQYF.

The chain employs TRBV9 and TRBJ1-2, with D tentatively TRBD1 (5 bases). The germline V gene has CDR1 SGDLS and CDR2 YYNGEE. Between the trimmed V and J ends, which lost 9 bases and 2 bases, there was a span of 14 bases. The CDR3 spans 13 residues. This CDR3 reads CATTGGGNYGYTF. DNA of the CDR3: TGTGCCACCACGGGGGGAGGGAACTATGGCTACACCTTC.